This T cell receptor beta chain originates from a study of PD-L1 blockade in urothelial cancer (dated by TCRdb to the late 2010s). Regarding the research as a whole: Therapy was started at some point between 2014 and 2016 for all patients, and atezolizumab 1,200 mg was administered intravenously every 3 weeks. About 85% of the 29 patients were males with bladder-origin urothelial cancer, and about 65% of the roughly 30 reported a prior smoking history. An ECOG performance status of 0 or 1 was recorded for the patients, and 0 to 3 prior chemotherapy regimens had been received by the patients. Blood samples were analyzed 3 weeks after the start of treatment (second dose) and 6 weeks after the start of treatment. A median of around 150,000 T cells and roughly 80,000 unique TCRs was obtained from blood samples, and a median clonality of approximately 0.08 was observed. Somatic, immune and clinical correlates of response to PD-L1 blockade with atezolizumab in urothelial cancer were the focus of an exploratory multi-omic analysis. Pretreatment tumor samples and matched peripheral blood, collected serially before and after atezolizumab treatment, underwent TCR sequencing. Durable clinical benefit was defined as progression-free survival longer than 6 months, and TCR features were also tested against progression-free and overall survival. In the same patients who had TCR sequencing, pretreatment tumors also underwent whole exome sequencing and RNA sequencing. Durable clinical benefit was achieved by nine patients but not by the remaining 20. Some 30 patients had pretreatment blood TCR-seq, about 24 had at least one posttreatment blood collection, and about 24 had tumor TCR-seq.

The junction shows trimming of 3 bases on V and 1 base on J, plus 7 bases between the germline ends. CDR3 length: 13 amino acids, cysteine to phenylalanine. Only CDR3 DNA remains: 39 bases, in frame from the first base. Per the germline V gene, SGDLS is the CDR1 and YYNGEE is the CDR2. Synthetic TCR analog templates were spiked into each PCR so that absolute template abundance could be estimated from read counts. The immunoSEQ assay used bias-controlled V and J gene primers to amplify TCRbeta CDR3 regions from genomic DNA. Sequencing of rearranged TCRbeta segments was performed at approximately 20X coverage. The authors' analysis ran thus. Sequencing errors were corrected by clustering and CDR3s were annotated against IMGT to assign V, D and J genes. Downstream analyses used only productive TCRbeta rearrangements and left out out-of-frame or stop-codon sequences. Clonality was calculated as one minus the Shannon entropy normalized by the log of the number of unique productive sequences. Clones differing between time points or between blood and tumor were identified by Fisher's exact test with Benjamini-Hochberg correction at adjusted p below 0.01. The table was pulled from immuneACCESS by TCRdb, which kept in-frame rearrangements only. Such tables lose some clones; where checked, under half of the loss comes from unresolved V genes, and the rest has no known cause. V and J calls and clone size follow that table, whereas D and trimming were derived from the DNA. This sample holds 100,000 to 150,000 clones; more than 75% were observed only once. The top ten hold 2% to 2.5% of the sample.

Overall study results and their limits: Greater expansion of tumor-associated TCR clones in peripheral blood 3 weeks after the start of treatment was observed in patients with durable benefit (n ≈ 24, p = 0.022). A pretreatment peripheral blood TCR clonality below the median was linked to improved progression-free and overall survival. Because of the small sample size (n ≈ 28) and the many exploratory analyses performed, the results are intended to be regarded as hypothesis-generating.

In light of the paper, this sample's time point label describes: peripheral blood 6 weeks after treatment start. A total of 29 patients with locally advanced or metastatic urothelial carcinoma, treated at Memorial Sloan Kettering on a trial protocol, made up the cohort. Peripheral blood mononuclear cells were collected pretreatment and during treatment, with between 1 and 8 total time points obtained per patient. The Qiagen DNeasy Blood extraction kit was used to purify genomic DNA from total PBMCs and tumor samples. PBMCs were collected pretreatment and during treatment, and were isolated and stored as previously described. The sample holds one count of this clone. It has no known antigen specificity. No base qualities exist here, and no much larger clone lies one base off it.

This TCR derives from a man between 50 and 59 years old with urothelial cancer. Specimen: PBMCs, collected around atezolizumab (anti-PD-L1) treatment. This sequence uses TRBV9 and TRBJ1-1; the D gene is unclear. The CDR3 region has the sequence CASSARWNTEAFF. The bases are TGTGCCAGCAGCGCCCGGTGGAACACTGAAGCTTTCTTT.